This is a list of T cell receptor beta chains from one sample in a study of blood T cells in healthy people across ages. MiXCR was run by TCRdb on the 5' RACE reads, yielding one entry per CDR3 protein. The sample contains hundreds of thousands of distinct CDR3 sequences, approximately 52% of which appear only once. Material for sequencing was blood. These receptor sequences come from a woman at least 80 years old in good health. CDR3s include the opening cysteine and the closing phenylalanine or tryptophan. Fields, in order: D gene, J gene, V gene, clone size, CDR3 DNA, CDR3 protein. D genes are given only for firm matches. Clone size is not always given. Where it is, it says once, few, many or a class for expanded clones.

d_gene: TRBD2; j_gene: TRBJ2-2; v_gene: TRBV7-6; abundance: few; CDR3nt: TGTGCCAGCAGCTCCGGGCCGGGGTCCGGACTAGCGGGAGACACCGGGGAGCTGTTTTTT; CDR3aa: CASSSGPGSGLAGDTGELFF
d_gene: NA; j_gene: TRBJ1-6; v_gene: TRBV20-1; abundance: NA; CDR3nt: TGCAGTGCAAGTGAGAAGGGACTCACTTATAATTCACCCCTCCACTTT; CDR3aa: CSASEKGLTYNSPLHF
d_gene: NA; j_gene: TRBJ2-5; v_gene: TRBV5-1; abundance: NA; CDR3nt: TGCGCCAGCAGCGGGGCGGCAGGACAAGAGACCCAGTACTTC; CDR3aa: CASSGAAGQETQYF
d_gene: TRBD2; j_gene: TRBJ2-2; v_gene: TRBV7-2; abundance: NA; CDR3nt: TGTGCCAGCAGCTTGGGGACTAGCGGAACCGGGGAGCTGTTTTTT; CDR3aa: CASSLGTSGTGELFF
d_gene: NA; j_gene: TRBJ2-1; v_gene: TRBV20-1; abundance: few; CDR3nt: TGCAGTGCTAAATCTGCCAGCGCCCCTTACAATGAGCAGTTCTTC; CDR3aa: CSAKSASAPYNEQFF
d_gene: NA; j_gene: TRBJ2-5; v_gene: TRBV5-1; abundance: many; CDR3nt: TGCGCCAGCAGCGGGACGGATGAGCAGTACTTC; CDR3aa: CASSGTDEQYF
d_gene: NA; j_gene: TRBJ2-3; v_gene: TRBV5-5; abundance: few; CDR3nt: TGTGCCAGCAGCTTGGGGGCCCTTTCGGTAGATACGCAGTATTTT; CDR3aa: CASSLGALSVDTQYF
d_gene: TRBD2; j_gene: TRBJ2-5; v_gene: TRBV6-5; abundance: NA; CDR3nt: TGTGCCAGCAGTTCCCCAGGACTAGCGGGAGGACAACAAGAGACCCAGTACTTC; CDR3aa: CASSSPGLAGGQQETQYF
d_gene: NA; j_gene: TRBJ2-5; v_gene: TRBV5-4; abundance: NA; CDR3nt: TGTGCCAGCAGCGGGGGGGACAGCTCGTATGAGACCCAGTACTTC; CDR3aa: CASSGGDSSYETQYF
d_gene: NA; j_gene: TRBJ1-2; v_gene: TRBV28; abundance: few; CDR3nt: TGTGCCAGCAGCCCACCTTCAGGGATCTATGGCTACACCTTC; CDR3aa: CASSPPSGIYGYTF
d_gene: NA; j_gene: TRBJ1-1; v_gene: TRBV5-1; abundance: few; CDR3nt: TGCGCCAGCAGCTTGGGGGCTGTTTTGAACACTGAAGCTTTCTTT; CDR3aa: CASSLGAVLNTEAFF
d_gene: NA; j_gene: TRBJ2-7; v_gene: TRBV24-1; abundance: NA; CDR3nt: TGTGCCACCAGTGACCCAGGGGACCCCACCTACGAGCAGTACTTC; CDR3aa: CATSDPGDPTYEQYF
d_gene: NA; j_gene: TRBJ1-5; v_gene: TRBV27; abundance: NA; CDR3nt: TGTGCCAGCACTCCCAATAGGTTTAGTAATCAGCCCCAGCATTTT; CDR3aa: CASTPNRFSNQPQHF
d_gene: TRBD1; j_gene: TRBJ2-7; v_gene: TRBV5-1; abundance: NA; CDR3nt: TGCGCCAGCAGCTTGGTCCTGGACAGGGGTGACGAGCAGTACTTC; CDR3aa: CASSLVLDRGDEQYF
d_gene: NA; j_gene: TRBJ2-1; v_gene: TRBV5-1; abundance: NA; CDR3nt: TGCGCCAGCAGCTTCCCTTTAGGTTCCAATGAGCAGTTCTTC; CDR3aa: CASSFPLGSNEQFF